The rows below give T cell receptor beta chains drawn from one sample of a study of CD8+ T cells in alopecia areata. The assay was immunoSEQ multiplex PCR, and TCRdb's table has in-frame clones only and misses some. The data show 150,000 to 200,000 clones, around 57% seen once. Input material: CD4+ T cells sorted from blood. The receptors come from a human donor in good health. The CDR3 runs from the conserved cysteine through the conserved F or W. D genes are given only for firm matches. The size entry is marked missing in some rows and otherwise reads once, few, many or a size class.

cdr3_length j_call v_call clone_size d_call cdr3_nt cdr3_aa
15 TRBJ2-5 TRBV7-9 NA NA TGTGCCAGCAGCTTAACTTCTTGGTACCAAGAGACCCAGTACTTC CASSLTSWYQETQYF
14 TRBJ1-4 TRBV19 few NA TGTGCCAGTAGTCGACAGGCAACTAATGAAAAACTGTTTTTT CASSRQATNEKLFF
14 TRBJ2-1 TRBV4-1 NA NA TGCGCCAGCAGCCAAGATCGGGGACGTCATGAGCAGTTCTTC CASSQDRGRHEQFF
14 TRBJ2-2 TRBV28 few NA TGTGCCAGCACCCTGAGGCTGCCCACCGGGGAGCTGTTTTTT CASTLRLPTGELFF
14 TRBJ1-2 TRBV27 few NA TGTGCCAGCAGTTTAGCAGGGACGGCCTATGGCTACACCTTC CASSLAGTAYGYTF
15 TRBJ1-5 TRBV9 NA TRBD1 TGTGCCAGCAGCGCCACCGGACAGGCTAATCAGCCCCAGCATTTT CASSATGQANQPQHF
14 TRBJ2-5 TRBV5-4 once NA TGTGCCAGCAGCTTGGACAGGGTTGAAGAGACCCAGTACTTC CASSLDRVEETQYF
14 TRBJ2-5 TRBV29-1 NA TRBD1 TGCAGCGTTGATAGGGACAGGGGTCGAGAGACCCAGTACTTC CSVDRDRGRETQYF
16 TRBJ2-2 TRBV27 few NA TGTGCCAGCAGTTACCTTAAATTCGGCCTCACCGGGGAGCTGTTTTTT CASSYLKFGLTGELFF
16 TRBJ2-2 TRBV28 few TRBD1 TGTGCCAGCAGTTTCCCAGGGGGCTTAGGCACCGGGGAGCTGTTTTTT CASSFPGGLGTGELFF
16 TRBJ2-7 TRBV29-1 NA NA TGCAGCGTTGAAGGGAGCAGGGCCTCGCCCTCCTACGAGCAGTACTTC CSVEGSRASPSYEQYF
15 TRBJ2-7 TRBV4-1 once TRBD1 TGCGCCAGCAGCCAGTACAGGGGCACCACTTTAGAGCAGTACTTC CASSQYRGTTLEQYF
11 TRBJ2-5 TRBV7-6 NA NA TGTGCCAGCAGCTTAGAAGGGACCCAGTACTTC CASSLEGTQYF
13 TRBJ2-7 TRBV14 NA NA TGTGCCAGCAGCCAAAATGGGATCTACGAGCAGTACTTC CASSQNGIYEQYF
15 TRBJ2-5 TRBV19 few TRBD2 TGTGCCAGTAGTAGGACTAGCGGCCATGAAGAGACCCAGTACTTC CASSRTSGHEETQYF
16 TRBJ2-4 TRBV29-1 once NA TGCAGCGTTGAAAAGGTGGGGGGAATTGGCAAAAACATTCAGTACTTC CSVEKVGGIGKNIQYF
13 TRBJ2-3 TRBV18 few NA TGTGCCAGCTCACCACGGGGGACAGATACGCAGTATTTT CASSPRGTDTQYF
16 TRBJ2-1 TRBV11-2 NA NA TGTGCCAGCAGCCCCGACCGTAGGGCGGACTACAATGAGCAGTTCTTC CASSPDRRADYNEQFF
13 TRBJ2-7 TRBV28 NA TRBD2 TGTGCCAGCACCCCCGGGGGGACCTACGAGCAGTACTTC CASTPGGTYEQYF
12 TRBJ2-7 TRBV29-1 NA NA TGCAGCGTTGGGGACGGCTCCTACGAGCAGTACTTC CSVGDGSYEQYF
12 TRBJ2-1 TRBV13 few NA TGTGCCAGCAGCTTAGCAACATTTGAGCAGTTCTTC CASSLATFEQFF
12 TRBJ2-3 TRBV29-1 NA NA TGCAGCGTCGGAGCGGGCACAGATACGCAGTATTTT CSVGAGTDTQYF
11 TRBJ1-3 TRBV29-1 few NA TGCAGCCCATCCGAGAGAAACACCATATATTTT CSPSERNTIYF
14 TRBJ1-1 TRBV27 once TRBD1 TGTGCCAGCAGTCTTACGGACAGGGTCACTGAAGCTTTCTTT CASSLTDRVTEAFF
17 TRBJ2-7 TRBV6-1 NA TRBD2 TGTGCCAGCAGTGACGACGGGCTAGCGGGAATCACCTACGAGCAGTACTTC CASSDDGLAGITYEQYF
12 TRBJ2-1 TRBV5-1 few NA TGCGCCAGCAGCTTGAAGGGAAATGAGCAGTTCTTC CASSLKGNEQFF
14 TRBJ2-1 TRBV30 NA NA TGTGCCTGGAGTCCCGGCGACTCCTACAATGAGCAGTTCTTC CAWSPGDSYNEQFF
13 TRBJ1-1 TRBV7-2 NA NA TGTGCCAGCAGCTTAGTTGGGAACACTGAAGCTTTCTTT CASSLVGNTEAFF
14 TRBJ2-2 TRBV30 NA NA TGTGCCAGCCCGGGCCTGGACTTAACCGGGGAGCTGTTTTTT CASPGLDLTGELFF
14 TRBJ2-7 TRBV9 NA NA TGTGCCAGCAGCGTATCAAGTGGAGGGGGCGAGCAGTACTTC CASSVSSGGGEQYF
13 TRBJ1-5 TRBV30 NA NA TGTGCCTGGAACCGGGGCCCTAATCAGCCCCAGCATTTT CAWNRGPNQPQHF
15 TRBJ2-7 TRBV11-1 NA NA TGTGCCAGCAGCTCACCAGGAGGGGTTAGTGCCGAGCAGTACTTC CASSSPGGVSAEQYF
14 TRBJ2-3 TRBV2 NA NA TGTGCCAGCACAGGTAGCGGCCTCACAGATACGCAGTATTTT CASTGSGLTDTQYF